This T cell receptor (beta chain) was sequenced for a study of a mutant IDH1 vaccine in newly diagnosed glioma. Study background: Following radiotherapy alone, or alongside temozolomide cycles, vaccination was started after an interval of 4-6 weeks.

This clone was counted a few times. Its antigen is currently unknown. The trim removed 4 bases at V and 8 bases at J, leaving 9 bases unmatched. The CDR3 loop spans 15 amino acids. The germline gives CDR1 SGHTA, CDR2 FQGTGA. Assay used: immunoSEQ multiplex PCR; TCRdb lists only in-frame clones, some missing. The sample gives about 51,000 clones, about three quarters of which show up once; about 5.2% is in the top ten. Time point specified: week 5, during vaccination. A single vaccine dose contained 300 ug of mutant IDH1 20-mer peptide, and topical imiquimod was used with it. The chain joins TRBV7-3 to TRBJ1-2; 11 positions agree with TRBD1. The clonotype was recovered from a man in his fifties or sixties with glioma. Sequenced material: PBMCs, taken from a glioma patient whose treatment included an IDH1 peptide vaccine. The CDR3 is CASSSTGTGGGGYTF. Here the CDR3 DNA reads TGTGCCAGCAGCTCGACCGGGACAGGGGGTGGCGGCTACACCTTC.